This T cell receptor beta chain originates from a study of T cell repertoires in cytomegalovirus infection. Study as a whole: Matching HLA type, along with CMV infection, was indicated by public TCR beta signatures.

A note on this clonotype: Its antigen remains unknown.

Study observations and caveats: HLA-C-restricted CMV-specific TCR beta clonotypes prevailed in the ex vivo response.

CDR1 SGHDT and CDR2 YYEEEE come from the germline V gene. Losses at the gene ends were 0 bases for V and 5 bases for J; bases not matched to a gene: 2. The CDR3 consists of 13 residues. TCRdb analysed the reads with MiXCR anew, one entry per CDR3 protein. This table has about 310,000 distinct CDR3 sequences, 20% to 25% appearing once. The chain joins TRBV5-6 to TRBJ2-7; 7 bases match TRBD1. The material sequenced was cultured PBMCs, taken from culture after CMV antigen stimulation. This TCR came from a human donor in good health (CMV status not recorded). Some clones in this sample may be carry-over from other donors' samples. The DNA of the CDR3 is TGTGCCAGCAGCTTGGACAGGGGCGACGAGCAGTACTTC. Amino acids: CASSLDRGDEQYF.